This T cell receptor beta chain was sequenced during a study of blood T cell repertoires in COVID-19 (dated by TCRdb to between 2020 and 2021). Regarding the study in general: The collaborator samples originated in the United States, Italy and Spain and spanned the acute and convalescent phases of COVID-19. The material from the prospective study consisted of cDNA or gDNA derived from T cells, B-cell-depleted T cells, or PBMCs. Deeply sampled blood TCRbeta repertoires from subjects exposed to, actively infected with, or recovered from COVID-19 were included in the dataset. The repertoires were made available in a free public database intended to serve as a resource for research on the immune response to SARS-CoV-2. Samples were obtained from the ongoing ImmuneRACE study (first 160 participants) and from roughly 1,300 subjects provided by 6 global collaborators. A de-identified subject ID, COVID-19 status, age in years and sex were almost always included in the sample metadata. Where available, HLA class I and class II types were obtained from metadata supplied by the sample provider rather than from assay-based typing. Overall study outcomes, separate from this receptor: The amount of clinical and demographic metadata varied by source and participant and was provided uncurated.

Participants in the prospective study were aged 18 to 89 years, lived in 24 United States geographic areas, and enrolled through a virtual design. Cohort assignment in the prospective study relied on participant-reported clinical history from a screening survey and a study questionnaire. Exposed participants were defined as having been in contact with someone with a PCR-confirmed or clinician-diagnosed COVID-19 case within 2 weeks of study entry. Mobile phlebotomists in the prospective study collected whole blood, serum and a nasopharyngeal or oropharyngeal swab from every participant. Additional blood draws and questionnaires over an approximately two-month period could optionally be provided by prospective study participants. Before DNA extraction, prospective study blood samples were shipped either frozen or at room temperature. The CDR3 starts with the cysteine, ends with the phenylalanine, and has 12 residues. CDR3 DNA only is kept here, 36 bases in frame from base 1. The germline V gene (reference sequence) specifies LNHDA as CDR1 and SQIVND as CDR2. The V end gives up 10 bases and the J end 6 bases, leaving 9 bases in the junction not matched to a gene.

TCRbeta CDR3 regions were amplified from genomic DNA using the immunoSEQ Assay, a bias-controlled multiplex PCR. Under the source paper's analysis protocol: The number of nucleated cells in each sample was estimated by amplification of reference gene primers within the assay. Sequence reads were collapsed and filtered to measure the absolute abundance of every unique TCRbeta CDR3 rearrangement. For each sample, productive Simpson clonality was calculated by taking the square root of Simpson's diversity index across productive rearrangements. TCRdb provides this immuneACCESS table in a form limited to in-frame rearrangements. Some clones are lacking; in checked studies, under half of them reflect an unresolved V gene, and why the rest are absent is not known. V and J calls plus clone size are reproduced from that table; the DNA served to infer D and trimming. In this sample the table shows fewer than 350,000 clones, around 93% of which occur a single time. The ten largest account for 2.5% to 3% of the sample.

This clone occurred once. No antigen is known for it. The input lacks base qualities; no much larger clone sits a single base away. The sequencing sample was made of PBMCs or T cells enriched from blood (not recorded which). The sequence was collected from a middle-aged man who had been exposed to COVID-19. Recombination linked TRBV19 to TRBJ2-7, and 7 bases in between align with TRBD1. At the DNA level, the sequence is TGTGCCACCACAGACAGGGCAGGCGAGCAGTACTTC. This yields the protein CATTDRAGEQYF.